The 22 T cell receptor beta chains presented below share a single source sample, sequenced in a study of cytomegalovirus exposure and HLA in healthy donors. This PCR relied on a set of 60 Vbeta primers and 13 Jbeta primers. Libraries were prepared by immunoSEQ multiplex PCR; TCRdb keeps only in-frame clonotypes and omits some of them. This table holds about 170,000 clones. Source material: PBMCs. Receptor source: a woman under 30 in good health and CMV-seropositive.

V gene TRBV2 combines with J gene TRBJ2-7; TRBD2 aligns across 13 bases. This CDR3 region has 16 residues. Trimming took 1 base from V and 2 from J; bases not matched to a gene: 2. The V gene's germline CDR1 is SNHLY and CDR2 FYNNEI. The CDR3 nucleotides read TGTGCCAGCAGTGAAGTGGGGACTAGCGGGGCCTACGAGCAGTACTTC. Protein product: CASSEVGTSGAYEQYF. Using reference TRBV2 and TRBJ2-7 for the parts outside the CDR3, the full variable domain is EPEVTQTPSHQVTQMGQEVILRCVPISNHLYFYWYRQILGQKVEFLVSFYNNEISEKSEIFDDQFSVERPDGSNFTLKIRSTKLEDSAMYFCASSEVGTSGAYEQYFGPGTRLTVT.

The CDR3 region has the DNA TGTGCCAGCAGTGACCCGGACAGGGGGACCGCAACTAATGAAAAACTGTTTTTT. This gives the protein CASSDPDRGTATNEKLFF. V is TRBV6-4 and J is TRBJ1-4; 10 bases line up with TRBD1. The V gene end was trimmed by 2 bases and the J gene end by 0 bases; junction bases not matched to a gene: 6. The CDR3 loop spans 18 amino acids. The germline V gene encodes CDR1 MRHNA and CDR2 SNTAGT.

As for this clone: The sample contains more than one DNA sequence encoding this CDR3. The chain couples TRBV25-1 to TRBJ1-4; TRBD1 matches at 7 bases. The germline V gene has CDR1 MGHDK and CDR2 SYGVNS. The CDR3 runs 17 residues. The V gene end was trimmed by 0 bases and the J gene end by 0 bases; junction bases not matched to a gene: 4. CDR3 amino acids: CASSEYQGGPTNEKLFF. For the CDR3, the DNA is TGTGCCAGCAGTGAATATCAAGGGGGCCCAACTAATGAAAAACTGTTTTTT.

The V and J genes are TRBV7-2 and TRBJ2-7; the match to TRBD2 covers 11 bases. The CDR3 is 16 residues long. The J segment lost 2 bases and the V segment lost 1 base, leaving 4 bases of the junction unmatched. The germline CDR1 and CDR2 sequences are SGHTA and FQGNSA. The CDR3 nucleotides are TGTGCCAGCAGCTTAGAAGGGACTAGCGGAACCTACGAGCAGTACTTC. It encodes CASSLEGTSGTYEQYF.

In nucleotides, the CDR3 is TGTGCCAGCAGACCTTGGCCCAACAGGGAACGGGATCAGCCCCAGCATTTT. This sequence encodes CASRPWPNRERDQPQHF. V is TRBV27 and J is TRBJ1-5; TRBD1 might be the D (6 bases). This CDR3 is built from 17 residues. V lost 6 bases and J lost 5, with 23 bases in between. Looked up from germline, CDR1 is MNHEY and CDR2 is SMNVEV (reference sequence).

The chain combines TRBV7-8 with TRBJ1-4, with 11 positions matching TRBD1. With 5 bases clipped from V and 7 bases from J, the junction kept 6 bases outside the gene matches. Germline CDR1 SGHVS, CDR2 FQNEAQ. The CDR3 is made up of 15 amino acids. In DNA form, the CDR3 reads TGTGCCAGCAGCCCCCCGGGACAGGGGGTTGAAAAACTGTTTTTT. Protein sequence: CASSPPGQGVEKLFF.

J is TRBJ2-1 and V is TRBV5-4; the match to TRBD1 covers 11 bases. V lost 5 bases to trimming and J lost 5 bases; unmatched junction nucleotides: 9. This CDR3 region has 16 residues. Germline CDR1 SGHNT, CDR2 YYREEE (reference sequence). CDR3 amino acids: CASRKSGTGGDNEQFF. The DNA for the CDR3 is TGTGCCAGCAGGAAATCCGGGACAGGGGGGGACAATGAGCAGTTCTTC.

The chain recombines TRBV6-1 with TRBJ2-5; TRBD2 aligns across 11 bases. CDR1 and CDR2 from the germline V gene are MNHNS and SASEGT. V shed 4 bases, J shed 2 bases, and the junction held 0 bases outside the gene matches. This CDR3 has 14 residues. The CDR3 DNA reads TGTGCCAGCAGTGCTAGCGGGGGGCAAGAGACCCAGTACTTC. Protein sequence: CASSASGGQETQYF.

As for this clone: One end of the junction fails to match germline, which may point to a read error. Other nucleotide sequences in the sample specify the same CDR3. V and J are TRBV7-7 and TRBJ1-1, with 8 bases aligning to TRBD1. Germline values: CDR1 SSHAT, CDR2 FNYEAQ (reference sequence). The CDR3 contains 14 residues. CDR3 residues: CASSPITGGTEAFF. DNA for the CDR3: TGCGCTAGCAGCCCCATCACAGGGGGCACTGAAGCTTTCTTT.

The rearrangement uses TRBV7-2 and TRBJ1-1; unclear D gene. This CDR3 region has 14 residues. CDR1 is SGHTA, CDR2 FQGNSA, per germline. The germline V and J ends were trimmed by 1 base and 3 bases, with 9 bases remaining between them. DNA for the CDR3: TGTGCCAGCAGCTTAGTGTCAGAAGACACTGAAGCTTTCTTT. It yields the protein CASSLVSEDTEAFF.

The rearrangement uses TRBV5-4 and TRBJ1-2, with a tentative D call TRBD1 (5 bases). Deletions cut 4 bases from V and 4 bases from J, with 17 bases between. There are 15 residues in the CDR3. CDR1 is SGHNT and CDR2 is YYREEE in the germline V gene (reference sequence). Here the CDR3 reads CASSPRQQSTYGYTF. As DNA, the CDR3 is TGTGCCAGCAGCCCGCGACAGCAGTCCACCTATGGCTACACCTTC. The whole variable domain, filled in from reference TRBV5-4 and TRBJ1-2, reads ETGVTQSPTHLIKTRGQQVTLRCSSQSGHNTVSWYQQALGQGPQFIFQYYREEENGRGNFPPRFSGLQFPNYSSELNVNALELDDSALYLCASSPRQQSTYGYTFGSGTRLTVV.

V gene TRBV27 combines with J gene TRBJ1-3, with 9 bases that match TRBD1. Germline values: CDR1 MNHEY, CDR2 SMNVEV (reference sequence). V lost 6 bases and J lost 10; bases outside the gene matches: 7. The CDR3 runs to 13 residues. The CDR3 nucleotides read TGTGCCAGCAGCCTGACAGGGGGAAGTACCATATATTTT. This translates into CASSLTGGSTIYF.

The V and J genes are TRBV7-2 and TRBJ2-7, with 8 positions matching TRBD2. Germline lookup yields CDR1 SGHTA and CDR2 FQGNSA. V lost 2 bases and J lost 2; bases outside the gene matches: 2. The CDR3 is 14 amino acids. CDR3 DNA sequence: TGTGCCAGCAGCTTACAGGGACTAGCCTACGAGCAGTACTTC. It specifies CASSLQGLAYEQYF.

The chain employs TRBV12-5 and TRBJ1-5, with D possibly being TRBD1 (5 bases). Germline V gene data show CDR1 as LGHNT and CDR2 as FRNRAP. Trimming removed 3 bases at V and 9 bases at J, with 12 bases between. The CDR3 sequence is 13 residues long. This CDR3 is CASGFVGTRPQHF. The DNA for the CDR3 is TGTGCTAGTGGTTTTGTAGGGACTCGGCCCCAGCATTTT.

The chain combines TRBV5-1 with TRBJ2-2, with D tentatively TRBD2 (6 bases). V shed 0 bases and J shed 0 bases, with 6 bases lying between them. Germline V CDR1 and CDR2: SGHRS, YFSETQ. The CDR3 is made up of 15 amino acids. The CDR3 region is CASSLGTTNTGELFF. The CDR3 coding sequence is TGCGCCAGCAGCTTGGGGACTACGAACACCGGGGAGCTGTTTTTT.

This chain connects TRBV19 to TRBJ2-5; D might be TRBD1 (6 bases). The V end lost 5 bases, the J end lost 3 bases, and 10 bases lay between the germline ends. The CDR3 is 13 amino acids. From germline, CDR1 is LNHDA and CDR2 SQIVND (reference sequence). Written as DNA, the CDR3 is TGTGCCAGTAGTTTGGGGGCCAAAGAGACCCAGTACTTC. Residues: CASSLGAKETQYF. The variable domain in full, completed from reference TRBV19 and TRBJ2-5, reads DGGITQSPKYLFRKEGQNVTLSCEQNLNHDAMYWYRQDPGQGLRLIYYSQIVNDFQKGDIAEGYSVSREKKESFPLTVTSAQKNPTAFYLCASSLGAKETQYFGPGTRLLVL.

The CDR3 DNA is TGCGCCAGCAGATCAGCGGGGAGCACAGATACGCAGTATTTT. It translates to CASRSAGSTDTQYF. J is TRBJ2-3 and V is TRBV4-1; 7 nucleotides match TRBD2. CDR1 MGHRA and CDR2 YSYEKL come from the germline V gene. This CDR3 region has 14 residues. J was trimmed by 0 bases and V by 6 bases; bases with no gene match: 3.

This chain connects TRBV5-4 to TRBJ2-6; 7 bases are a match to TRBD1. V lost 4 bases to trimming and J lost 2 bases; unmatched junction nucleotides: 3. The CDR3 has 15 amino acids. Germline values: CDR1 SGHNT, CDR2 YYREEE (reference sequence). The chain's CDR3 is CASSLTGTGANVLTF. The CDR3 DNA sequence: TGTGCCAGCAGCCTGACAGGGACTGGGGCCAACGTCCTGACTTTC.

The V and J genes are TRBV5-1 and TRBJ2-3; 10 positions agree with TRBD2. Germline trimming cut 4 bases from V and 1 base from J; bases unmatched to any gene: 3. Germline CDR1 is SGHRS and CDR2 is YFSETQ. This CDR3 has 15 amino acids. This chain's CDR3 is CASSTGTSGTDTQYF. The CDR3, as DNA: TGCGCCAGCAGCACGGGGACTAGCGGCACAGATACGCAGTATTTT.

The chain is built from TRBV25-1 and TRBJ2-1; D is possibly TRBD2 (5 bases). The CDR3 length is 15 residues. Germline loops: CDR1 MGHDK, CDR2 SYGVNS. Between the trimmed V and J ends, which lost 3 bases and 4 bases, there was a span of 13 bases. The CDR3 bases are TGTGCCAGCAGTGACGGGCGGGCCGTGTACAATGAGCAGTTCTTC. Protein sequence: CASSDGRAVYNEQFF.

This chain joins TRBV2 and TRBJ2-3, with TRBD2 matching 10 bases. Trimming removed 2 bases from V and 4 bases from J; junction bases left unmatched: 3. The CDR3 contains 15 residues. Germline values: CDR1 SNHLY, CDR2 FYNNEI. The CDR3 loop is CASSEQRGGADTQYF. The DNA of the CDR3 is TGTGCCAGCAGTGAACAGCGGGGGGGCGCAGATACGCAGTATTTT.

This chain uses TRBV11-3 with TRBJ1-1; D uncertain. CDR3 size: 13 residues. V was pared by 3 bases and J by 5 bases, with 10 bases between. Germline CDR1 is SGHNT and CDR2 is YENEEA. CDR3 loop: CASSFTAETEAFF. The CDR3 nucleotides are TGTGCCAGCAGCTTCACAGCGGAGACTGAAGCTTTCTTT.